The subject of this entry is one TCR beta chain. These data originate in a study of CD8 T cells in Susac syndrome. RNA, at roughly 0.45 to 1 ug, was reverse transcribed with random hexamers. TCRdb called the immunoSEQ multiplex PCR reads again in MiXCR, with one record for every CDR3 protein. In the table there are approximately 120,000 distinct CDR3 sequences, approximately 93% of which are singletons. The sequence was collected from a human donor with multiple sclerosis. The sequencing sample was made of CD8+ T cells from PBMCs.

Written as DNA, the CDR3 is TGCGCCAGCAGCTTGGAGTCGGACAGGGGTGAGACCCAGTACTTC. Amino acid sequence: CASSLESDRGETQYF. J is TRBJ2-5 and V is TRBV5-1; 9 bases match TRBD1. Trimming removed 0 bases from V and 5 bases from J; junction bases left unmatched: 5. CDR1 SGHRS and CDR2 YFSETQ come from the germline V gene. The CDR3 runs to 15 residues.